Included here is one T cell receptor (beta chain) sequence, with context. Library construction for TCR beta used iRepertoire HTBI primers and Arm-PCR of CDR3 regions. TCRdb ran MiXCR on the multiplex PCR reads and lists one entry per CDR3 protein. The table includes under 250,000 distinct CDR3 sequences, around 20% detected once. This record comes from a study of regulatory T cells in long-lasting Graves disease. Time point in this sample: newly diagnosed GD, antithyroid drugs for less than 3 months. PBMC RNA served as the TCR library source. The guidelines of the American Thyroid Association were the basis for diagnosing Graves' disease. In addition, the sample was reused for a study of T cells in Graves' hyperthyroidism and ophthalmopathy. As reported in that work: A model of 13 V-J pairs discriminated ophthalmopathy from stable hyperthyroidism.

This receptor was obtained from a woman aged 25 to 39 with Graves disease. The starting material was peripheral blood mononuclear cells (PBMCs), obtained at new diagnosis, from a patient treated with antithyroid drugs.

The CDR3 sequence: CASRNLAGEDYTDTQYF. The CDR3 DNA sequence: TGTGCCAGCAGAAACCTAGCGGGGGAAGATTACACAGATACGCAGTATTTT. The gene calls are TRBV12-3 or TRBV12-4 and TRBJ2-3, with 10 bases aligning to TRBD2. There are 17 residues in the CDR3. V was pared by 6 bases and J by 2 bases, with 11 bases of the junction left unmatched.